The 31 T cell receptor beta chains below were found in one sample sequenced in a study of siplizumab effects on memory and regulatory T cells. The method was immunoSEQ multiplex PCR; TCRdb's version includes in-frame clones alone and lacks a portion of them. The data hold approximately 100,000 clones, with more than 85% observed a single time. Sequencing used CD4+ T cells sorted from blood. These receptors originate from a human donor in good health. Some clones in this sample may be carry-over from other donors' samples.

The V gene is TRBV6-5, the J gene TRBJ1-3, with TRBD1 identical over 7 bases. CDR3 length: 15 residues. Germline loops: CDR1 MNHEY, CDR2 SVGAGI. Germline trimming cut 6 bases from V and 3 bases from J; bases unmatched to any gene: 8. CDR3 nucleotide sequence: TGTGCCAGCAGCAGGGGGGGTTCCTTTGGAAACACCATATATTTT. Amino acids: CASSRGGSFGNTIYF.

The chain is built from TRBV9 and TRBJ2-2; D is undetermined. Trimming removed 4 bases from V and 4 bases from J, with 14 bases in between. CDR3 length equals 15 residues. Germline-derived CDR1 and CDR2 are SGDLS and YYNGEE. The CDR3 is CASSLGMMSTGELFF. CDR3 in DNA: TGTGCCAGCAGCCTAGGAATGATGAGCACCGGGGAGCTGTTTTTT.

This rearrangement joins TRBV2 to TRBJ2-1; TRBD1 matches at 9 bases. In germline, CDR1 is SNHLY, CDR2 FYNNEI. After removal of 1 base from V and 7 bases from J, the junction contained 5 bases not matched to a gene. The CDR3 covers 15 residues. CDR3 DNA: TGTGCCAGCAGTGAAGGGGGGACAGGGAAGAATGAGCAGTTCTTC. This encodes CASSEGGTGKNEQFF. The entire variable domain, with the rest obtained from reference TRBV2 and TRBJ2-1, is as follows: EPEVTQTPSHQVTQMGQEVILRCVPISNHLYFYWYRQILGQKVEFLVSFYNNEISEKSEIFDDQFSVERPDGSNFTLKIRSTKLEDSAMYFCASSEGGTGKNEQFFGPGTRLTVL.

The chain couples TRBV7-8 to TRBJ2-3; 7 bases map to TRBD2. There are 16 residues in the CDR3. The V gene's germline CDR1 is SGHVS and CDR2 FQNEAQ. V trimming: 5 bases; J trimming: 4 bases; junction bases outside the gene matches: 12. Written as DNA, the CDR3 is TGTGCCAGCAGCCAGGGAGGGGCAGGAAGATCAGATACGCAGTATTTT. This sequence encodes CASSQGGAGRSDTQYF.

CDR3 sequence reads: CASSSLQGTEAFF. The CDR3 DNA reads as TGTGCCAGCAGTTCTCTACAGGGAACTGAAGCTTTCTTT. The chain joins TRBV6-5 to TRBJ1-1; D is possibly TRBD1 (6 bases). CDR1 is MNHEY and CDR2 is SVGAGI in the germline V gene. The CDR3 has 13 amino acids. Trimming shortened V by 4 bases and J by 5 bases, and 11 bases separated the two germline ends.

The CDR3: CASSGGGTHEQYF. The CDR3 DNA sequence: TGCGCCAGCAGCGGCGGCGGGACCCACGAGCAGTACTTC. The V call is TRBV10-1, the J call TRBJ2-7; D may be TRBD2 (6 bases). The germline gives CDR1 WNHNN, CDR2 SYGVQD (reference sequence). The CDR3 totals 13 residues. V was cut by 6 bases and J by 5 bases, with 14 bases left in between.

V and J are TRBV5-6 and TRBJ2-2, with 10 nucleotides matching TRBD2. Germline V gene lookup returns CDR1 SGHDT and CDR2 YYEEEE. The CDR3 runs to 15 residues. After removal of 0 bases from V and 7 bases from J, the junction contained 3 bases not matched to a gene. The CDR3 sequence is CASSLVASGSGELFF. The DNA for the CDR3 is TGTGCCAGCAGCTTGGTCGCTAGCGGGAGCGGGGAGCTGTTTTTT. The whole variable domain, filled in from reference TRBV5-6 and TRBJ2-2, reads DAGVTQSPTHLIKTRGQQVTLRCSPKSGHDTVSWYQQALGQGPQFIFQYYEEEERQRGNFPDRFSGHQFPNYSSELNVNALLLGDSALYLCASSLVASGSGELFFGEGSRLTVL.

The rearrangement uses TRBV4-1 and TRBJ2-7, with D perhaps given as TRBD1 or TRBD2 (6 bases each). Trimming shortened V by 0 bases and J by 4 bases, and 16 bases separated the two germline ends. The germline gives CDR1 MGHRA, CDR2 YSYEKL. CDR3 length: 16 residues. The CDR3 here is CASSQDIGGGRYEQYF. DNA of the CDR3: TGCGCCAGCAGCCAAGATATAGGAGGGGGGCGTTACGAGCAGTACTTC.

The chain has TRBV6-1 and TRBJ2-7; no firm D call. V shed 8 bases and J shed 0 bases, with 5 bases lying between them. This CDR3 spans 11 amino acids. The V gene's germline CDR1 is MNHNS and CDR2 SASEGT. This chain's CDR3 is CASSDSYEQYF. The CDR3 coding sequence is TGTGCCAGCTCGGACTCCTACGAGCAGTACTTC.

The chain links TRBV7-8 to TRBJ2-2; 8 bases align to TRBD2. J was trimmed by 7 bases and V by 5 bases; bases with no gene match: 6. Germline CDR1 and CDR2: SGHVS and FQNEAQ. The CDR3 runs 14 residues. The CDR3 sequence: CASSQAGVGGELFF. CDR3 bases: TGTGCCAGCAGCCAAGCGGGAGTCGGCGGGGAGCTGTTTTTT.

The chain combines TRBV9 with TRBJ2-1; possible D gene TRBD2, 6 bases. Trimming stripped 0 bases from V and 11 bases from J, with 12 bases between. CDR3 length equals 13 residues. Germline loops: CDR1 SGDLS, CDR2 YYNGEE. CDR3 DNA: TGTGCCAGCAGCGTAGCTAGGGACTCCCAGCAGTTCTTC. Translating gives CASSVARDSQQFF.

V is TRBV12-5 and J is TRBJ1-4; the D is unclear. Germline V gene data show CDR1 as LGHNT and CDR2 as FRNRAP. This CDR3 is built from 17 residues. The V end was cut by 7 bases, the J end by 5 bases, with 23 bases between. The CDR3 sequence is CASAPMVGQKGNEKLFF. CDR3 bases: TGTGCTAGTGCCCCTATGGTGGGCCAGAAAGGGAATGAAAAACTGTTTTTT.

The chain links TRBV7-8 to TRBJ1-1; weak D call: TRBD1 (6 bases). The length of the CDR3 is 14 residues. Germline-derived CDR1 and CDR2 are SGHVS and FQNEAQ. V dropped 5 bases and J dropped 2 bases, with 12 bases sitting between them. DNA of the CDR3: TGTGCCAGCAGCCAAGGACAGCGAAACACTGAAGCTTTCTTT. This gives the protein CASSQGQRNTEAFF.

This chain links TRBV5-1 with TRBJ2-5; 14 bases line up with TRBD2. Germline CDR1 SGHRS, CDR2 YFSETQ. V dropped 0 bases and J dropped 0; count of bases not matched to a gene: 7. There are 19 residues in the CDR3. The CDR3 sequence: CASSLEGTSGSPYQETQYF. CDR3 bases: TGCGCCAGCAGCTTGGAGGGGACTAGCGGGAGCCCGTACCAAGAGACCCAGTACTTC.

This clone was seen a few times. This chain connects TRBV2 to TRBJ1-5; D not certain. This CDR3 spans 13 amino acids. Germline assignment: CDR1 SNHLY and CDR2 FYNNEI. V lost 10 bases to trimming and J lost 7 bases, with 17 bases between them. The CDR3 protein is CATSAPGGQPQHF. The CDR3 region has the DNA TGTGCCACTTCGGCCCCGGGAGGGCAGCCCCAGCATTTT.

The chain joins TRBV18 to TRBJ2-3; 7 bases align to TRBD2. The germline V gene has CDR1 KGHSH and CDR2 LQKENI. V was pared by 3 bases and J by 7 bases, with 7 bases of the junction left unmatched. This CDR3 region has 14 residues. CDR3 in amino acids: CASSPGGNVNTQYF. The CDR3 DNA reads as TGTGCCAGCTCACCGGGGGGGAACGTTAATACGCAGTATTTT.

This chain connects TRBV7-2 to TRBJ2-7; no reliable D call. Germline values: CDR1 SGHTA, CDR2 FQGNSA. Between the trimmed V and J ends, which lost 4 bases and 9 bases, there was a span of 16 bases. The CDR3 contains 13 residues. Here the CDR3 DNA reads TGTGCCAGCAGCTCTTCCAGGAATACCGGGCAGTACTTC. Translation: CASSSSRNTGQYF. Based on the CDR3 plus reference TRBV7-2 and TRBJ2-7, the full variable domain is GAGVSQSPSNKVTEKGKDVELRCDPISGHTALYWYRQSLGQGLEFLIYFQGNSAPDKSGLPSDRFSAERTGGSVSTLTIQRTQQEDSAVYLCASSSSRNTGQYFGPGTRLTVT.

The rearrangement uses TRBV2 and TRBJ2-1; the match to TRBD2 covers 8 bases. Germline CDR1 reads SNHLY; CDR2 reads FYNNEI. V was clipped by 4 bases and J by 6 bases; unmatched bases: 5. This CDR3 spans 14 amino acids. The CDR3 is CASSGLAGLNEQFF. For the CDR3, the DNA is TGTGCCAGCAGTGGGCTAGCGGGCCTCAATGAGCAGTTCTTC.

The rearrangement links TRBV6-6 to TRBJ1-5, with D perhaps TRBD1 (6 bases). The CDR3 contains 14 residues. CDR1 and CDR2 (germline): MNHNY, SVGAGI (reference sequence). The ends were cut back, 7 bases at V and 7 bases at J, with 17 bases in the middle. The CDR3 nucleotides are TGTGCCAGCATTCAAGGGGGTTCGGGGCAGCCCCAGCATTTT. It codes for CASIQGGSGQPQHF.

The CDR3 DNA reads as TGTGCCAGCAGTCCTGGGTACGAAAAACTGTTTTTT. Protein product: CASSPGYEKLFF. J is TRBJ1-4 and V is TRBV28; D unresolved. This CDR3 comprises 12 residues. V lost 5 bases to trimming and J lost 8 bases, with 9 bases between them. Germline V lookup: CDR1 MDHEN, CDR2 SYDVKM.

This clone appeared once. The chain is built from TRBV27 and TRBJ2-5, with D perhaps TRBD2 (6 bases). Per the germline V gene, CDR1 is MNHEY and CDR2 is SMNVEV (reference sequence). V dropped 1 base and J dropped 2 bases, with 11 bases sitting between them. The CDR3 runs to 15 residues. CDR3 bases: TGTGCCAGCAGTTTATTAGGAGGGCTACAAGAGACCCAGTACTTC. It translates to CASSLLGGLQETQYF.

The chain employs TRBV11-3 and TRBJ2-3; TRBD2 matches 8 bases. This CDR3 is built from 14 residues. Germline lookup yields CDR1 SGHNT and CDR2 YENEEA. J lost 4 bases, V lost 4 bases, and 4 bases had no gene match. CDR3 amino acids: CASSSRTSPDTQYF. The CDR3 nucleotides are TGTGCCAGCAGCTCCCGGACTAGCCCAGATACGCAGTATTTT.

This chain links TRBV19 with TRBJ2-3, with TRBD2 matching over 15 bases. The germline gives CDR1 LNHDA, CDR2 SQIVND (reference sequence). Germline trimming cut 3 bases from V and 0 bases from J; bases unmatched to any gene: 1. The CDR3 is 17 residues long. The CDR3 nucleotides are TGTGCCAGTAGTATCGGACTAGCGGGAGGGAGCACAGATACGCAGTATTTT. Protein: CASSIGLAGGSTDTQYF.

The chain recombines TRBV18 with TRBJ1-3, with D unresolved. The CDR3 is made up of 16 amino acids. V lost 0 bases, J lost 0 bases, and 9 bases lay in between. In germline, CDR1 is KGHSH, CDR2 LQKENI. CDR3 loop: CASSPPVSVSGNTIYF. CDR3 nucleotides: TGTGCCAGCTCACCACCGGTTTCGGTCTCTGGAAACACCATATATTTT.

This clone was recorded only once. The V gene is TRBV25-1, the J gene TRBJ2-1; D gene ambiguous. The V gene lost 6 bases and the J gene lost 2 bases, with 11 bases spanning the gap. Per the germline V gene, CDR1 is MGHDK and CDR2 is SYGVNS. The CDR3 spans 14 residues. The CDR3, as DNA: TGTGCCAGCAGAGGAAATGGTGCCTACAATGAGCAGTTCTTC. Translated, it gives CASRGNGAYNEQFF.

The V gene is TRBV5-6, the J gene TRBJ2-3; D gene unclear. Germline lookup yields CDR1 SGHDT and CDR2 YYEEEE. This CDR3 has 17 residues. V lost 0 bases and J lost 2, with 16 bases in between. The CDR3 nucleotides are TGTGCCAGCAGCTTGGGATCGGCAGTCTACTCCACAGATACGCAGTATTTT. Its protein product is CASSLGSAVYSTDTQYF.

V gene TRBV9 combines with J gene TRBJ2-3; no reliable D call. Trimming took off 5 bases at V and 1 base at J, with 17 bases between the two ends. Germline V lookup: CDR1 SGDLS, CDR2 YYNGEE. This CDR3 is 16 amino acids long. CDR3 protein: CASSKIQIRGTDTQYF. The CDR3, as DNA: TGTGCCAGCAGTAAAATCCAAATCCGGGGCACAGATACGCAGTATTTT.

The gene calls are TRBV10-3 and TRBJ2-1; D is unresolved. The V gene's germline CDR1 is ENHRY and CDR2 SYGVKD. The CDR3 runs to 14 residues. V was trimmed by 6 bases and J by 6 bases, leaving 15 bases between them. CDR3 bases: TGTGCCATCAGGGCCGACTCTTCTGGCAATGAGCAGTTCTTC. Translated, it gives CAIRADSSGNEQFF.

The CDR3 sequence: CASSKDFYGYTF. The CDR3 coding sequence is TGTGCCAGCAGCAAGGACTTCTATGGCTACACCTTC. The V call is TRBV7-9, the J call TRBJ1-2; D gene unclear. The V gene's germline CDR1 is SEHNR and CDR2 FQNEAQ (reference sequence). The CDR3 covers 12 residues. Deletions cut 5 bases from V and 4 bases from J, with 8 bases between.

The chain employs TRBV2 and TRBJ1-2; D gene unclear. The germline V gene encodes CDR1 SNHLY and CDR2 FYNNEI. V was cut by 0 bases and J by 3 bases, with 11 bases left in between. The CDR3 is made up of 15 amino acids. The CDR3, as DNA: TGTGCCAGCAGTGAAGCGCCCCGACACGACTATGGCTACACCTTC. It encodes CASSEAPRHDYGYTF.

Here the CDR3 reads CASSQGRGYTF. The CDR3, as DNA: TGTGCCAGCAGTCAGGGTCGCGGCTACACCTTC. The V gene is TRBV2, the J gene TRBJ1-2; a weak D match, TRBD1 (5 bases). The CDR3 covers 11 residues. Germline V gene lookup returns CDR1 SNHLY and CDR2 FYNNEI. V was shortened by 5 bases and J by 8 bases, with 9 bases between the two germline ends.